The 27 T cell receptor beta chains below all came from one sample that was sequenced in a study of PD-L1 blockade in urothelial cancer. The method was immunoSEQ multiplex PCR; TCRdb's version includes in-frame clones alone and lacks a portion of them. The sample contains roughly 53,000 clones, approximately 88% of which appear only once. Sample time point: pretreatment peripheral blood. This specimen was PBMCs, taken around atezolizumab (anti-PD-L1) treatment. The receptors were gathered from a woman aged 55-70 years with urothelial cancer.

The chain joins TRBV11-2 to TRBJ1-1; 9 bases align to TRBD1. The germline gives CDR1 SGHAT, CDR2 FQNNGV. After removal of 5 bases from V and 5 bases from J, the junction contained 6 bases not matched to a gene. CDR3 length: 14 residues. As DNA, the CDR3 is TGTGCCAGCAGCCCGAAACAGGGGGCGACTGAAGCTTTCTTT. Its protein is CASSPKQGATEAFF.

CDR3 sequence reads: CASSLYPPATSPRIREQYF. The CDR3 nucleotides read TGTGCCAGCAGTTTATACCCTCCCGCGACTAGCCCACGAATTAGGGAGCAGTACTTC. V usage is TRBV27 and J usage is TRBJ2-7, with 7 nucleotides matching TRBD2. The germline V gene has CDR1 MNHEY and CDR2 SMNVEV (reference sequence). The CDR3 contains 19 residues. V trimming: 1 base; J trimming: 7 bases; junction bases outside the gene matches: 22.

V and J are TRBV7-9 and TRBJ2-7, with a tentative D call TRBD1 (6 bases). Germline CDR1 is SEHNR and CDR2 is FQNEAQ (reference sequence). Trimming shortened V by 3 bases and J by 2 bases, and 8 bases separated the two germline ends. This CDR3 is 13 amino acids long. CDR3 amino acids: CASSLDSPYEQYF. The CDR3, as DNA: TGTGCCAGCAGCTTGGACAGCCCCTACGAGCAGTACTTC.

This clone was counted once. This chain connects TRBV9 to TRBJ2-7; TRBD1 might be the D (6 bases). The V end was cut by 4 bases, the J end by 4 bases, with 18 bases between. CDR3 length: 15 residues. Germline assignment: CDR1 SGDLS and CDR2 YYNGEE. The DNA of the CDR3 is TGTGCCAGCAGCCTCCGCTCAGGGGCTCGGTACGAGCAGTACTTC. Protein sequence: CASSLRSGARYEQYF.

The genes are TRBV10-3 and TRBJ1-3; D uncertain. This CDR3 spans 17 amino acids. The V and J ends lost 0 bases and 3 bases respectively, with 15 bases between them. Germline V gives CDR1 ENHRY, CDR2 SYGVKD. Written as DNA, the CDR3 is TGTGCCATCAGTGAGTCGAACCCGGGGTTTGGTGGAAACACCATATATTTT. This encodes CAISESNPGFGGNTIYF.

The V and J genes are TRBV6-6 and TRBJ2-1; D is possibly TRBD2 (7 bases). The CDR3 loop spans 15 amino acids. The germline V and J ends were trimmed by 7 bases and 1 base, with 14 bases remaining between them. The germline V gene encodes CDR1 MNHNY and CDR2 SVGAGI (reference sequence). The CDR3 bases are TGTGCCAGCAAAAGGGGGGGCGAGTCCTACAATGAGCAGTTCTTC. It codes for CASKRGGESYNEQFF.

The rearrangement links TRBV7-3 to TRBJ2-1; 10 bases agree with TRBD2. CDR1 is SGHTA, CDR2 FQGTGA, per germline. The CDR3 covers 15 residues. V was pared by 4 bases and J by 6 bases, with 6 bases of the junction left unmatched. The CDR3 spells CASSWQRGGCNEQFF. CDR3 in DNA: TGTGCCAGCAGCTGGCAGCGGGGGGGTTGCAATGAGCAGTTCTTC.

The chain uses TRBV5-6 and TRBJ2-3; 11 nucleotides match TRBD2. The V and J ends lost 0 bases and 3 bases, in that order; junction bases with no gene match: 3. This CDR3 region has 16 residues. Germline CDR1 is SGHDT and CDR2 is YYEEEE. The CDR3 protein is CASSLERLAGTDTQYF. In DNA, the CDR3 is TGTGCCAGCAGCTTGGAAAGACTAGCGGGAACAGATACGCAGTATTTT.

This chain connects TRBV7-2 to TRBJ1-5; D call uncertain. The CDR3 loop spans 12 amino acids. Germline CDR1 and CDR2: SGHTA and FQGNSA. The V end lost 3 bases, the J end lost 3 bases, and 3 bases lay between the germline ends. CDR3 nucleotides: TGTGCCAGCAGCTTTTACAATCAGCCCCAGCATTTT. The encoded protein is CASSFYNQPQHF.

V is TRBV21-1 and J is TRBJ1-1. TRBV21-1 is classified as a pseudogene. This CDR3 is built from 16 residues. The CDR3 here is CASSKEGGAVDTEAFF. The CDR3 nucleotides are TGTGCCAGCAGCAAAGAGGGGGGGGCAGTCGACACTGAAGCTTTCTTT.

CDR3 protein: CASSYSRGAEQYF. CDR3 bases: TGTGCCAGCAGTTACTCCAGGGGAGCCGAGCAGTACTTC. The chain uses TRBV6-5 and TRBJ2-7; tentative D call: TRBD1 (6 bases). The CDR3 has 13 residues. Germline assignment: CDR1 MNHEY and CDR2 SVGAGI. The V and J ends lost 0 bases and 6 bases respectively, with 9 bases between them.

The genes are TRBV4-3 and TRBJ2-1; 10 nucleotides match TRBD2. The trim removed 0 bases at V and 3 bases at J, leaving 11 bases unmatched. The CDR3 runs 19 residues. CDR1 is LGHNA and CDR2 is YSLEER in the germline V gene. The CDR3 protein is CASSQDASGGAGGYNEQFF. In DNA form, the CDR3 reads TGCGCCAGCAGCCAAGATGCCAGCGGGGGGGCTGGAGGCTACAATGAGCAGTTCTTC.

The chain links TRBV7-9 to TRBJ1-3; D might be TRBD1 (5 bases). The CDR3 has 15 residues. Germline CDR1 and CDR2: SEHNR and FQNEAQ (reference sequence). V lost 2 bases, J lost 4 bases, and 12 bases lay in between. The DNA for the CDR3 is TGTGCCAGCAGCTTAATTGGGACTGGAGGAAACACCATATATTTT. Encoded protein: CASSLIGTGGNTIYF.

The chain uses TRBV21-1 and TRBJ2-7; TRBD2 is the table's D call, not checked against the DNA. TRBV21-1 is a recognized pseudogene. CDR3 length: 12 residues. CDR3 nucleotide sequence: TGTGCCAGCAGCACCCGGGAGCTCGAGCAGTACTTC. Protein sequence: CASSTRELEQYF.

There are a few counts of this clone. This chain's CDR3 is CASSETETYGYTF. As DNA, the CDR3 is TGTGCCAGCAGTGAGACAGAAACCTATGGCTACACCTTC. V and J are TRBV6-1 and TRBJ1-2, with D possibly TRBD1 on 5 matching bases. The CDR3 covers 13 residues. V was shortened by 3 bases and J by 4 bases, with 9 bases between the two germline ends. Per the germline V gene, CDR1 is MNHNS and CDR2 is SASEGT.

The rearrangement links TRBV5-4 to TRBJ2-7; TRBD2 matches at 7 bases. Trimming took 9 bases from V and 4 from J; bases not matched to a gene: 19. The germline V gene encodes CDR1 SGHNT and CDR2 YYREEE (reference sequence). There are 16 residues in the CDR3. The CDR3 loop reads CATARSGGSKPYEQYF. DNA for the CDR3: TGTGCCACCGCACGGTCGGGCGGGAGCAAGCCTTACGAGCAGTACTTC.

This chain joins TRBV2 and TRBJ2-3; 9 bases agree with TRBD1. Germline V gives CDR1 SNHLY, CDR2 FYNNEI. CDR3 length: 15 amino acids. Losses at the gene ends were 10 bases for V and 0 bases for J; bases not matched to a gene: 8. The CDR3 sequence: CAIHPGQGSTDTQYF. CDR3 in DNA: TGTGCCATACATCCGGGACAGGGTAGCACAGATACGCAGTATTTT.

The chain has TRBV7-9 and TRBJ1-1, with TRBD1 matching over 9 bases. The junction had 11 bases not matched to a gene; V was cut back by 5 bases and J by 4 bases. This CDR3 has 16 amino acids. Germline V gene lookup returns CDR1 SEHNR and CDR2 FQNEAQ (reference sequence). The CDR3 spells CASSTPGQGLGTEAFF. In nucleotides, the CDR3 is TGTGCCAGCAGCACTCCGGGACAGGGACTGGGCACTGAAGCTTTCTTT.

The chain employs TRBV2 and TRBJ2-1; 8 nucleotides line up with TRBD2. Germline CDR1 reads SNHLY; CDR2 reads FYNNEI. The V gene end was trimmed by 0 bases and the J gene end by 4 bases; junction bases not matched to a gene: 8. This CDR3 contains 17 residues. The CDR3 here is CASSEALGLGGYNEQFF. For the CDR3, the DNA is TGTGCCAGCAGTGAAGCGCTGGGACTAGGGGGGTACAATGAGCAGTTCTTC.

This rearrangement joins TRBV5-1 to TRBJ2-1; a weak D match, TRBD1 (5 bases). The CDR3 is 16 amino acids. CDR1 and CDR2 (germline): SGHRS, YFSETQ. V was pared by 2 bases and J by 4 bases, with 16 bases between. The CDR3 sequence: CASSFQAGQYYNEQFF. The CDR3 nucleotides are TGCGCCAGCAGCTTTCAGGCAGGGCAGTATTACAATGAGCAGTTCTTC.

The chain is built from TRBV7-9 and TRBJ2-7; D unresolved. This CDR3 spans 14 amino acids. Between the trimmed V and J ends, which lost 3 bases and 2 bases, there was a span of 11 bases. CDR1 SEHNR and CDR2 FQNEAQ come from the germline V gene (reference sequence). CDR3 amino acids: CASSLVPPAYEQYF. CDR3 DNA: TGTGCCAGCAGCTTGGTCCCTCCAGCCTACGAGCAGTACTTC.

This chain links TRBV27 with TRBJ2-5, with D unclear. V shed 3 bases and J shed 0 bases, with 8 bases lying between them. The CDR3 has 14 residues. Germline CDR1 and CDR2: MNHEY and SMNVEV (reference sequence). Here the CDR3 DNA reads TGTGCCAGCAGTTTTTCAGTAAACCAAGAGACCCAGTACTTC. Translating gives CASSFSVNQETQYF.

This sequence joins TRBV4-2 and TRBJ2-1; 7 bases line up with TRBD2. CDR3 size: 16 residues. Germline V gene sequence: CDR1 LGHNA, CDR2 YNFKEQ. The V gene end was trimmed by 1 base and the J gene end by 5 bases; junction bases not matched to a gene: 8. The DNA for the CDR3 is TGTGCCAGCAGCCAAGGGTCCGGGACTAACAACAATGAGCAGTTCTTC. Residues: CASSQGSGTNNNEQFF.

The chain links TRBV28 to TRBJ2-1; TRBD2 aligns across 10 bases. Germline CDR1 and CDR2: MDHEN and SYDVKM. Trimming cost V 3 bases and J 9 bases; bases outside gene matches: 8. This CDR3 has 15 amino acids. The CDR3: CASSFGLAGVPEQFF. In nucleotides, the CDR3 is TGTGCCAGCAGTTTTGGGCTAGCGGGAGTCCCTGAGCAGTTCTTC. Supplemented by reference TRBV28 and TRBJ2-1, the full variable domain reads DVKVTQSSRYLVKRTGEKVFLECVQDMDHENMFWYRQDPGLGLRLIYFSYDVKMKEKGDIPEGYSVSREKKERFSLILESASTNQTSMYLCASSFGLAGVPEQFFGPGTRLTVL.

The rearrangement links TRBV5-4 to TRBJ2-3; the match to TRBD2 covers 14 bases. V lost 4 bases, J lost 0 bases, and 4 bases stayed unmatched. Germline loops: CDR1 SGHNT, CDR2 YYREEE (reference sequence). The CDR3 is 17 amino acids. The CDR3 is CASSGTSGSVSTDTQYF. The CDR3 DNA sequence: TGTGCCAGCAGCGGGACTAGCGGGAGCGTTAGCACAGATACGCAGTATTTT.

The chain recombines TRBV28 with TRBJ1-3; TRBD1 might be the D (5 bases). CDR1 and CDR2 (germline): MDHEN, SYDVKM. V was cut by 5 bases and J by 2 bases, with 19 bases left in between. The CDR3 is 17 residues long. The CDR3 sequence: CASSLIQGWKAGNTIYF. The CDR3 bases are TGTGCCAGCAGTCTAATCCAGGGTTGGAAGGCTGGAAACACCATATATTTT.

The chain has TRBV4-3 and TRBJ2-7, with TRBD1 identical over 8 bases. CDR1 is LGHNA and CDR2 is YSLEER in the germline V gene. V shed 6 bases, J shed 7 bases, and the junction held 8 bases outside the gene matches. The CDR3 is 13 amino acids. Here the CDR3 reads CASSPSGGVEQYF. The CDR3 region has the DNA TGCGCCAGCAGTCCCTCAGGGGGCGTTGAGCAGTACTTC.